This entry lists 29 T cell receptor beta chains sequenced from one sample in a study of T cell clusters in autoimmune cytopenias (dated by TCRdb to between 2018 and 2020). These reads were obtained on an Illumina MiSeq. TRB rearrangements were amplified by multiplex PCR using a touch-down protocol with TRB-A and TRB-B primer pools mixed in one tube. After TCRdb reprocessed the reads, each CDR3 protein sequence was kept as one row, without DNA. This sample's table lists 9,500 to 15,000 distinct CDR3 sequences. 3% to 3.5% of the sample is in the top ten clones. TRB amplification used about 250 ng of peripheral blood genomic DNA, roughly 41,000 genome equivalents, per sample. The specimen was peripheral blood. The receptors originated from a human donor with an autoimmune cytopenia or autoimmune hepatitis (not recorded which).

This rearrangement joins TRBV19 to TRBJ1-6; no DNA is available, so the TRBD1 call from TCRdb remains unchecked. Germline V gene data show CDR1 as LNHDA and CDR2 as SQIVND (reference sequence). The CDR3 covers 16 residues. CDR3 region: CASSIRAGQEHSPLHF.

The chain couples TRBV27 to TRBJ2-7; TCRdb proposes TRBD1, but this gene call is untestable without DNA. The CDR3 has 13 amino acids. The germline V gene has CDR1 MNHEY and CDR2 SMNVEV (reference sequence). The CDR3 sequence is CASGLAGGNEQYF.

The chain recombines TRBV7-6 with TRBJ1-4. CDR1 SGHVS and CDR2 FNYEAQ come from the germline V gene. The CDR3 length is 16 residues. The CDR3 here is CASSSIGGQGGEKLFF.

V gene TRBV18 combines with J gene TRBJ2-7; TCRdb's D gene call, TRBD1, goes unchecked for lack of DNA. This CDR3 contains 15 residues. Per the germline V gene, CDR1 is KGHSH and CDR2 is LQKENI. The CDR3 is CASSPAPRGHYEQYF.

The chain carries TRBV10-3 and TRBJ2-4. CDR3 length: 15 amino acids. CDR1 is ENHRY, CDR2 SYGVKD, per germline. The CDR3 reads CAISDPVLAKNIQYF.

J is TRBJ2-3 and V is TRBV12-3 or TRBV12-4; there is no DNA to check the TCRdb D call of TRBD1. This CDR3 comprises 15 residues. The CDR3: CASSNRQGRGDTQYF.

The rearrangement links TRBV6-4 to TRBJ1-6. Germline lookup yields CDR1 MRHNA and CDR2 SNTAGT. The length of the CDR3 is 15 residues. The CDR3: CASTIDSSYNSPLHF.

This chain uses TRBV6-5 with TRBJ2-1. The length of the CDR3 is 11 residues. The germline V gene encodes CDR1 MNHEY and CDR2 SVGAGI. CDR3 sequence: CASSYNREQFF.

The CDR3 sequence: CATRTSGSWNEQFF. The chain couples TRBV6-2 or TRBV6-3 to TRBJ2-1; the TRBD2 assignment by TCRdb is unverifiable without DNA. This CDR3 has 14 amino acids. Germline CDR1 is MNHEY and CDR2 is SVGEGT.

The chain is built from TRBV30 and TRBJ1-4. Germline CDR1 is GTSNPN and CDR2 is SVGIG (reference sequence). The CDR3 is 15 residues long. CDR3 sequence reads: CAWRLGVATNEKLFF.

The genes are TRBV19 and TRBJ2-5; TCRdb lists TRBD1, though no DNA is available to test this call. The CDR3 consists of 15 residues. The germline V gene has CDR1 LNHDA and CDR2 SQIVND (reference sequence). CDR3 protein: CASSQGSTFQETQYF.

Here the CDR3 reads CASSLLGGSGLNEQFF. The chain carries TRBV5-6 and TRBJ2-1; the TCRdb call, TRBD2, lacks DNA for checking. The CDR3 extends over 16 amino acids. The germline CDR1 and CDR2 sequences are SGHDT and YYEEEE.

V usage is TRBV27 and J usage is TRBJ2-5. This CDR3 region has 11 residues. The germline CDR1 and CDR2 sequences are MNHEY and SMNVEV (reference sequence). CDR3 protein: CASSSSETQYF.

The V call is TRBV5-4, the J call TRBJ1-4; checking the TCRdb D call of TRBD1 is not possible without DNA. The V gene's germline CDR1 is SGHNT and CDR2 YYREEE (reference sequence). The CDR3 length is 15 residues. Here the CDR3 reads CASSSKGATNEKLFF.

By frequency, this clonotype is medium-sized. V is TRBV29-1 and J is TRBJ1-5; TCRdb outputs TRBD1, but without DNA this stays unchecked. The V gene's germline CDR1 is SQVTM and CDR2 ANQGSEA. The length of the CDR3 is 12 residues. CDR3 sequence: CSVGAGDQPQHF. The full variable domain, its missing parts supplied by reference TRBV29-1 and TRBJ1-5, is SAVISQKPSRDICQRGTSLTIQCQVDSQVTMMFWYRQQPGQSLTLIATANQGSEATYESGFVIDKFPISRPNLTFSTLTVSNMSPEDSSIYLCSVGAGDQPQHFGDGTRLSIL.

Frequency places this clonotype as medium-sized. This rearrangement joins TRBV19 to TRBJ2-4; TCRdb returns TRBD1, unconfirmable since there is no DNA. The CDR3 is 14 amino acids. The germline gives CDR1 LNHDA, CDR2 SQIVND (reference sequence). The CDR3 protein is CASSTGTRKNIQYF.

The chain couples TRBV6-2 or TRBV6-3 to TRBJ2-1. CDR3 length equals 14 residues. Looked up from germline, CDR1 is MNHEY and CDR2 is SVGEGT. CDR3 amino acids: CASRERGTYNEQFF.

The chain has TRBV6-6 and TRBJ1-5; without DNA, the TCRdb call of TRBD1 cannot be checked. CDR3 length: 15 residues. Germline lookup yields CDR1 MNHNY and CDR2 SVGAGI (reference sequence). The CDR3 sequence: CASNAGTGSNQPQHF.

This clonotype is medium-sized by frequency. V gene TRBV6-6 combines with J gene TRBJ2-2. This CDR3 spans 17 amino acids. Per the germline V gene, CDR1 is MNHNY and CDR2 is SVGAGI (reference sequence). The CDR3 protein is CASTTPRVGVNTGELFF.

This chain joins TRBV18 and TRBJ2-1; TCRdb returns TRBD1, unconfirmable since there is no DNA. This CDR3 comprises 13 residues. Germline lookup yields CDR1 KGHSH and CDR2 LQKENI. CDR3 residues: CASSTGTANEQFF.

The CDR3 sequence is CATSFRDNYEQYF. This chain joins TRBV15 and TRBJ2-7; the D gene TCRdb calls, TRBD1, cannot be checked with no DNA. CDR1 is LNHNV, CDR2 YYDKDF, per germline (reference sequence). The CDR3 is 13 residues long. The complete variable domain, with remaining parts taken from reference TRBV15 and TRBJ2-7, reads DAMVIQNPRYQVTQFGKPVTLSCSQTLNHNVMYWYQQKSSQAPKLLFHYYDKDFNNEADTPDNFQSRRPNTSFCFLDIRSPGLGDTAMYLCATSFRDNYEQYFGPGTRLTVT.

CDR3 in amino acids: CACTGQRDYGYTF. V is TRBV6-1 and J is TRBJ1-2; TCRdb indicates TRBD1, and absent DNA this call remains unverified. Germline CDR1 and CDR2: MNHNS and SASEGT. CDR3 length equals 13 residues.

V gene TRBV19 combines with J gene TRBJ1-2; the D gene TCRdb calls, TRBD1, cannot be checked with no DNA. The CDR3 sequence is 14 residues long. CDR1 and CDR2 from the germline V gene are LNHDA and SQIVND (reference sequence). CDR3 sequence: CASSPMTGHYGYTF.

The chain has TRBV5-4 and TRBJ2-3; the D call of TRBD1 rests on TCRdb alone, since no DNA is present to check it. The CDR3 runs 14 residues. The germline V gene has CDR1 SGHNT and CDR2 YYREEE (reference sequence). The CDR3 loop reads CASSFPGSTDTQYF.

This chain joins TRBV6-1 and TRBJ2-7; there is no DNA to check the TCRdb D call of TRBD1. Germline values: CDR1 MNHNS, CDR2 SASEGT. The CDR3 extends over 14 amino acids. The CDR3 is CASSDRQGAWEQYF.

The chain's CDR3 is CASSNRGESTDTQYF. The chain uses TRBV6-5 and TRBJ2-3; the D call of TRBD1 rests on TCRdb alone, since no DNA is present to check it. The CDR3 spans 15 residues. Germline V lookup: CDR1 MNHEY, CDR2 SVGAGI.

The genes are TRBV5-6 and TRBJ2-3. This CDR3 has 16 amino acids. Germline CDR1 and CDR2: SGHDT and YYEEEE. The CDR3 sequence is CASSLPLAARGDTQYF.

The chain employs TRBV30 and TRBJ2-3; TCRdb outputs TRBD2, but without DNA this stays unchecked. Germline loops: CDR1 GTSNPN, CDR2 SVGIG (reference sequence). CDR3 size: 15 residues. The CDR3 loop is CAWGTATISTDTQYF.

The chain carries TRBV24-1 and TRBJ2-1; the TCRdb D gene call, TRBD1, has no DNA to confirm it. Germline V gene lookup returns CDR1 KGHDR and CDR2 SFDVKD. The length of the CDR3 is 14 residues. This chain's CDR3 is CATSGGGEANEQFF.